Only a few counts were recorded for the clone carrying this T cell receptor (beta chain). This record belongs to a study of blood T cell repertoires in COVID-19. In the study overall: Samples came from the United States, Italy and Spain, spanning acute and convalescent COVID-19. The cDNA or gDNA used as material had been derived from T cells, B-cell-depleted T cells, or PBMCs.

Measured with immunoSEQ multiplex PCR; TCRdb has only the in-frame clones, and not every one. The table lists roughly 200,000 clones, roughly 88% of them singletons. This CDR3 has 13 residues. Trimming removed 4 bases from V and 4 bases from J, with 10 bases in between. Germline V gene lookup returns CDR1 LNHDA and CDR2 SQIVND (reference sequence). Participant age was 18 to 89 years, and participants resided in 24 US areas. Grouping used clinical history reported by participants in a survey and questionnaire. This rearrangement joins TRBV19 to TRBJ1-1; no clear D gene. This receptor was obtained from a woman in her 40s with acute COVID-19. The sequenced sample was PBMCs or T cells enriched from blood (not recorded which). Here the CDR3 DNA reads TGTGCCAGTAGTACGGAGGGTGCCACTGAAGCTTTCTTT. This sequence encodes CASSTEGATEAFF.